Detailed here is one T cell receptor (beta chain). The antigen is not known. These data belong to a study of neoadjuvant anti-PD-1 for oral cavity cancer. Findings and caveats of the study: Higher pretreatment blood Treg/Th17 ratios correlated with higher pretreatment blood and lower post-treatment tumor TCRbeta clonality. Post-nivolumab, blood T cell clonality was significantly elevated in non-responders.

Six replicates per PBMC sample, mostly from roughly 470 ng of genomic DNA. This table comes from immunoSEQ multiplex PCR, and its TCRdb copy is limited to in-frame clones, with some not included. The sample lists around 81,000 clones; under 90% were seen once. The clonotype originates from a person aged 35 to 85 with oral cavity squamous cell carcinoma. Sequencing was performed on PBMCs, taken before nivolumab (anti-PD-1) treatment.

CDR3 bases: TGTGCCAGCAGCTCGCGGACTAGCGGAGGTGGCACAGATACGCAGTATTTT. Its protein product is CASSSRTSGGGTDTQYF. The chain carries TRBV7-6 and TRBJ2-3; 10 bases are a match to TRBD2. CDR1 and CDR2 (germline): SGHVS, FNYEAQ. The V gene end was trimmed by 4 bases and the J gene end by 1 base; junction bases not matched to a gene: 8. This CDR3 is 17 amino acids long.